The 16 T cell receptor beta chains below all came from one sample that was sequenced in a study of shared clonotypes between healthy human individuals (dated by TCRdb to 2018 to 2020). The receptor library was made with the immunoSEQ multiplex PCR assay. TCRdb limited this immuneACCESS table to in-frame rearrangements with V and J called. A share of clones is missing; checked studies link under half to unresolved V genes, and the rest is unexplained. This sample comprises fewer than 1.6 million clones, about 98.5% of them detected only once. 0.36% of the sample belongs to the ten largest clones. The sequenced material came from naive CD4+ T cells sorted from blood. The sample's cell subset or site label, decoded: CD45RA+ positively selected. The receptors stem from a man in his thirties or forties in good health.

The J gene is TRBJ2-3, the V gene TRBV11-2, with D possibly TRBD1 on 5 matching bases. The germline V gene encodes CDR1 SGHAT and CDR2 FQNNGV. The CDR3 length is 16 residues. Trimming removed 6 bases from V and 3 bases from J, with 19 bases in between. CDR3 in DNA: TGTGCCAGCAGTCAAACACCATTTAAGGGGACAGATACGCAGTATTTT. This translates into CASSQTPFKGTDTQYF.

The V gene is TRBV10-3, the J gene TRBJ2-1, with a weak D call TRBD1 (6 bases). V shed 0 bases and J shed 9 bases, with 12 bases lying between them. The CDR3 loop spans 14 amino acids. Per the germline V gene, CDR1 is ENHRY and CDR2 is SYGVKD. CDR3 DNA: TGTGCCATCAGTGAGTCGGCGGTAGGGGGTGAGCAGTTCTTC. Amino acids: CAISESAVGGEQFF.

The chain joins TRBV5-1 to TRBJ2-1; D might be TRBD1 (5 bases). Germline V gene sequence: CDR1 SGHRS, CDR2 YFSETQ. The ends were cut back, 0 bases at V and 10 bases at J, with 11 bases in the middle. The CDR3 loop spans 13 amino acids. CDR3 sequence reads: CASSLGQRQEQFF. CDR3 nucleotides: TGCGCCAGCAGCTTGGGACAGCGACAGGAGCAGTTCTTC.

The chain uses TRBV28 and TRBJ1-5; no firm D call. Germline V lookup: CDR1 MDHEN, CDR2 SYDVKM. CDR3 length: 13 residues. V shed 8 bases and J shed 2 bases, with 10 bases lying between them. CDR3 in amino acids: CASCRQGNQPQHF. The DNA of the CDR3 is TGTGCCAGCTGTCGTCAGGGCAATCAGCCCCAGCATTTT.

The rearrangement joins TRBV28 to TRBJ1-4, with 9 bases that match TRBD1. In germline, CDR1 is MDHEN, CDR2 SYDVKM. After removal of 6 bases from V and 10 bases from J, the junction contained 9 bases not matched to a gene. The CDR3 sequence is 14 residues long. The CDR3 here is CASRTGQGAGKLFF. Here the CDR3 DNA reads TGTGCCAGCAGGACGGGACAGGGCGCGGGAAAACTGTTTTTT.

The J gene is TRBJ2-7, the V gene TRBV7-6, with D possibly matching TRBD2 (6 bases). Germline CDR1 is SGHVS and CDR2 is FNYEAQ. The CDR3 is 14 residues long. Trimming pared 1 base from V and 4 bases from J, leaving 11 bases between. The CDR3 sequence: CASSLEYGSYEQYF. The DNA for the CDR3 is TGTGCCAGCAGCTTAGAATACGGGAGTTACGAGCAGTACTTC.

The rearrangement joins TRBV9 to TRBJ1-2; 10 nucleotides line up with TRBD1. The CDR3 covers 13 residues. Germline assignment: CDR1 SGDLS and CDR2 YYNGEE. V lost 4 bases to trimming and J lost 7 bases; unmatched junction nucleotides: 4. CDR3: CASSSRTGGGYTF. CDR3 DNA: TGTGCCAGCAGCTCACGGACAGGGGGTGGCTACACCTTC.

V and J are TRBV5-6 and TRBJ2-7; D is possibly TRBD2 (5 bases). Germline assignment: CDR1 SGHDT and CDR2 YYEEEE. The V gene lost 4 bases and the J gene lost 5 bases, with 16 bases spanning the gap. The CDR3 loop spans 14 amino acids. The CDR3 DNA reads as TGTGCCAGCAGCCCGGGGATCTACTGGGACGAGCAGTACTTC. Translating it yields CASSPGIYWDEQYF.

The chain has TRBV28 and TRBJ1-5; the D gene is possibly TRBD1 (5 bases). CDR3 length equals 13 residues. Germline lookup yields CDR1 MDHEN and CDR2 SYDVKM. Between the trimmed V and J ends, which lost 10 bases and 5 bases, there was a span of 15 bases. As DNA, the CDR3 is TGTGCCATAGCGGACACCTTCTATCAGCCCCAGCATTTT. As protein: CAIADTFYQPQHF.

V and J are TRBV10-3 and TRBJ2-5; D may correspond to TRBD1 or TRBD2 (7 bases each). The CDR3 sequence is 15 residues long. Germline CDR1 is ENHRY and CDR2 is SYGVKD. V was shortened by 10 bases and J by 5 bases, with 23 bases between the two germline ends. In DNA, the CDR3 is TGTGCCACCAGGGGGGGAGTTCGGATTGGTGAGACCCAGTACTTC. Translating gives CATRGGVRIGETQYF.

V is TRBV4-2 and J is TRBJ1-4, with TRBD1 as a possible D gene (5 bases). V lost 4 bases and J lost 8, with 23 bases in between. Per the germline V gene, CDR1 is LGHNA and CDR2 is YNFKEQ. CDR3 length: 17 amino acids. Here the CDR3 DNA reads TGTGCCAGCAGCCCAGGGACCAGACAAAAAAGTCGGGAAAAACTGTTTTTT. Its protein is CASSPGTRQKSREKLFF.

The chain links TRBV27 to TRBJ1-5; D is possibly TRBD1 (5 bases). The V end was cut by 8 bases, the J end by 4 bases, with 18 bases between. Germline V CDR1 and CDR2: MNHEY, SMNVEV (reference sequence). The CDR3 runs to 15 residues. This chain's CDR3 is CASGQGRRLNQPQHF. The CDR3 DNA reads as TGTGCCAGCGGACAAGGACGGAGGCTTAATCAGCCCCAGCATTTT.

This chain connects TRBV5-1 to TRBJ2-7; 9 bases match TRBD1. The CDR3 length is 13 residues. Germline CDR1 and CDR2: SGHRS and YFSETQ. Losses at the gene ends were 4 bases for V and 6 bases for J; bases not matched to a gene: 5. CDR3 sequence: CASSGTGRLEQYF. In nucleotides, the CDR3 is TGCGCCAGCAGCGGGACAGGGAGACTCGAGCAGTACTTC.

This clone appeared once. The CDR3: CASSQRLKREGSSYNEQFF. For the CDR3, the DNA is TGCGCCAGCAGCCAGCGACTCAAGCGGGAGGGTAGCTCCTACAATGAGCAGTTCTTC. The chain joins TRBV5-1 to TRBJ2-1; 10 bases line up with TRBD2. The CDR3 is 19 residues long. Germline lookup yields CDR1 SGHRS and CDR2 YFSETQ. J was trimmed by 0 bases and V by 4 bases; bases with no gene match: 13.

Remarks on this clone: The sample has other DNA sequences that encode this CDR3 too. The chain joins TRBV7-2 to TRBJ2-7, with D unclear. Trimming shortened V by 0 bases and J by 1 base, and 4 bases separated the two germline ends. The CDR3 has 13 amino acids. The V gene's germline CDR1 is SGHTA and CDR2 FQGNSA. The CDR3, as DNA: TGTGCCAGCAGCTTAGCCCTGTCCTACGAGCAGTACTTC. The encoded protein is CASSLALSYEQYF.

About this clone: This same CDR3 is encoded by further DNA sequences in the sample. CDR3 region: CASSLGSATNEKLFF. In nucleotides, the CDR3 is TGCGCCAGCAGCTTGGGGAGTGCAACTAATGAAAAACTGTTTTTT. V gene TRBV5-1 combines with J gene TRBJ1-4; D is unresolved. V was clipped by 0 bases and J by 0 bases, with 6 bases between them. This CDR3 spans 15 amino acids. Per germline, CDR1 SGHRS and CDR2 YFSETQ.